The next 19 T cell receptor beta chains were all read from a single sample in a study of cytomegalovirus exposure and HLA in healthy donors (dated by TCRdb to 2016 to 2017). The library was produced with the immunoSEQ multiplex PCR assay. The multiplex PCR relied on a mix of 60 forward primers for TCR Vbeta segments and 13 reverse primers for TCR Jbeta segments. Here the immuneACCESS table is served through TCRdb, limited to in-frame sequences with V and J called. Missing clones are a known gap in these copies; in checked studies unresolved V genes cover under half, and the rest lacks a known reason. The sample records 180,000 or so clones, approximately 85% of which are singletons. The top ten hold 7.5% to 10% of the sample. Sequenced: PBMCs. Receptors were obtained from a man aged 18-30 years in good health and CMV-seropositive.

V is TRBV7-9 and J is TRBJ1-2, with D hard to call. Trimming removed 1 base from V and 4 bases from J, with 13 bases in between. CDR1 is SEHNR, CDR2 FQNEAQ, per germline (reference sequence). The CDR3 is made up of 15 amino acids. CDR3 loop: CASSLERIWSYGYTF. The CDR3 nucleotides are TGTGCCAGCAGCTTAGAGCGGATTTGGTCCTATGGCTACACCTTC.

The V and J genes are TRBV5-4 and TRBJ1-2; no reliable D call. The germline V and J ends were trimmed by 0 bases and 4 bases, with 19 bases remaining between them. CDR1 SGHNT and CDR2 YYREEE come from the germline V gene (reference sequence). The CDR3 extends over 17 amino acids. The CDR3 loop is CASSLAGLQLGSYGYTF. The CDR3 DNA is TGTGCCAGCAGCTTGGCCGGATTACAGCTGGGTAGCTATGGCTACACCTTC.

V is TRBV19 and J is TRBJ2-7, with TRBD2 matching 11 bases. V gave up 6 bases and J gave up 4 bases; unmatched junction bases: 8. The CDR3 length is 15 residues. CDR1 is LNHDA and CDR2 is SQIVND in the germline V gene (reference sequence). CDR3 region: CASSVAGGLRYEQYF. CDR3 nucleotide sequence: TGTGCCAGTAGCGTAGCGGGGGGGCTTCGGTACGAGCAGTACTTC.

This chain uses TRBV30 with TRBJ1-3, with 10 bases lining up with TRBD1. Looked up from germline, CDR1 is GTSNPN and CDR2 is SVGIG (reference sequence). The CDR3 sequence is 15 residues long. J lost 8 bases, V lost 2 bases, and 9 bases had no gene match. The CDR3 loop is CAWSLGGDRGDTIYF. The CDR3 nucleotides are TGTGCCTGGAGTCTAGGGGGGGACAGGGGTGACACCATATATTTT.

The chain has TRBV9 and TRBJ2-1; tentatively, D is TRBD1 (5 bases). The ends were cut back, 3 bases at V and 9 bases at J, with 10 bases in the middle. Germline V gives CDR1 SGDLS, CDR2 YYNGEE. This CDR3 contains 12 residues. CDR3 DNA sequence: TGTGCCAGCAGCGCAGGGTCGGGTGAGCAGTTCTTC. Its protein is CASSAGSGEQFF.

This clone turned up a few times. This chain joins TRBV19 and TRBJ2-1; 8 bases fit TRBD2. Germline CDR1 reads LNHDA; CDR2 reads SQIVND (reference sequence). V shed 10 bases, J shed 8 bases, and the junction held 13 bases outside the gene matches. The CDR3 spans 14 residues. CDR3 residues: CATSSGLIRDEQFF. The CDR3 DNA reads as TGTGCCACGTCTAGCGGGCTTATTCGGGATGAGCAGTTCTTC. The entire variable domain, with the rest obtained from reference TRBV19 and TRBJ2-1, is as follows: DGGITQSPKYLFRKEGQNVTLSCEQNLNHDAMYWYRQDPGQGLRLIYYSQIVNDFQKGDIAEGYSVSREKKESFPLTVTSAQKNPTAFYLCATSSGLIRDEQFFGPGTRLTVL.

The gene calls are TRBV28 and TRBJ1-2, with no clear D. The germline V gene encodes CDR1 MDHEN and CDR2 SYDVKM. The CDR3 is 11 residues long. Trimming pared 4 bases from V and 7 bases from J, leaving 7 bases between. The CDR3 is CASSWSGGYTF. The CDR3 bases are TGTGCCAGCAGTTGGAGTGGTGGCTACACCTTC.

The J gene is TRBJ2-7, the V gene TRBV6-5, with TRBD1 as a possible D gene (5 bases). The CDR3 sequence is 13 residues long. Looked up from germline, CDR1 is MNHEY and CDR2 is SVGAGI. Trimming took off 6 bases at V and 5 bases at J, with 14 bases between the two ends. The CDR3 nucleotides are TGTGCCAGCAGGTCAGGGTTTTTCCACGAGCAGTACTTC. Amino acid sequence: CASRSGFFHEQYF.

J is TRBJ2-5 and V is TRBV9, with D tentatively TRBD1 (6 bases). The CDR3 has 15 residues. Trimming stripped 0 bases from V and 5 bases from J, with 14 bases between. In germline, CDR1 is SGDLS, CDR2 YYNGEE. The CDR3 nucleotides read TGTGCCAGCAGCGTAGGAGGGGGAAGGGGGGAGACCCAGTACTTC. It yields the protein CASSVGGGRGETQYF.

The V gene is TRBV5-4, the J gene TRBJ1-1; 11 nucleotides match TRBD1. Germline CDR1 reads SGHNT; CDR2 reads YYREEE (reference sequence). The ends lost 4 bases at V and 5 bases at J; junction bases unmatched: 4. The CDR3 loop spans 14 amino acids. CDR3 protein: CASSGQGAGTEAFF. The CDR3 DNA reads TGTGCCAGCAGCGGACAGGGGGCCGGAACTGAAGCTTTCTTT.

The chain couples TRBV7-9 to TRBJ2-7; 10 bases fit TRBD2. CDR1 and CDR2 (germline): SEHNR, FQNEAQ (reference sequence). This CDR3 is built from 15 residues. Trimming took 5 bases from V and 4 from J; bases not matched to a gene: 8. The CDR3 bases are TGTGCCAGCAGCCCACTAGCGGGGTTGTCGTACGAGCAGTACTTC. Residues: CASSPLAGLSYEQYF.

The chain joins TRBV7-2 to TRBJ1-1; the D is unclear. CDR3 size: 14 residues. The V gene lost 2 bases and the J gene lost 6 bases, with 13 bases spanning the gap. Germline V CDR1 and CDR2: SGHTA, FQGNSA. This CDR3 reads CASSLSGNRAEAFF. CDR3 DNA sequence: TGTGCCAGCAGCTTAAGTGGCAACAGAGCTGAAGCTTTCTTT.

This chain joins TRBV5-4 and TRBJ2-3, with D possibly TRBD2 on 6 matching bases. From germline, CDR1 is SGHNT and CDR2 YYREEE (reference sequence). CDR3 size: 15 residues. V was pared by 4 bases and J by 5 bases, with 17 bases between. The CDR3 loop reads CASSKAGTEGDTQYF. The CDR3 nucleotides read TGTGCCAGCAGCAAAGCGGGTACGGAGGGAGATACGCAGTATTTT.

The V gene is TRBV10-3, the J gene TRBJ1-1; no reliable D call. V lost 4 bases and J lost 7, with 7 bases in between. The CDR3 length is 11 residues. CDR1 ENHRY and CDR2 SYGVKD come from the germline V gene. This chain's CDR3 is CAISAYSEAFF. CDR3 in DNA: TGTGCCATCAGTGCGTACAGTGAAGCTTTCTTT.

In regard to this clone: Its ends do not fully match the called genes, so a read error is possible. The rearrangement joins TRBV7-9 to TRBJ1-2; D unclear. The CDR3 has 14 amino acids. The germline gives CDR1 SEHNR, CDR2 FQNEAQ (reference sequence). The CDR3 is CSSSFDGESYGYTF. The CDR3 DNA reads TGTTCCAGCAGCTTCGACGGGGAGTCATATGGCTACACCTTC.

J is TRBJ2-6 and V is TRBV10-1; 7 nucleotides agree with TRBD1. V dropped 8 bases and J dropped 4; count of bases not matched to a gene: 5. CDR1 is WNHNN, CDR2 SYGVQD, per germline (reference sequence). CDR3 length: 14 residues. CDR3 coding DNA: TGCGCCAGCCGGACAGGCGAAGGGGCCAACGTCCTGACTTTC. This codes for CASRTGEGANVLTF.

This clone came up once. The CDR3 is CASRPGQNSNQPQHF. CDR3 in DNA: TGTGCCAGCAGGCCGGGACAGAATAGCAATCAGCCCCAGCATTTT. This chain connects TRBV5-8 to TRBJ1-5, with 7 bases aligning to TRBD1. Germline loops: CDR1 SGHTS, CDR2 YDEGEE. The CDR3 has 15 residues. The V segment lost 5 bases and the J segment 0 bases; nucleotides outside the gene matches: 5. The full variable domain, in which reference TRBV5-8 and TRBJ1-5 provide the parts outside the CDR3, is EAGVTQSPTHLIKTRGQQATLRCSPISGHTSVYWYQQALGLGLQFLLWYDEGEERNRGNFPPRFSGRQFPNYSSELNVNALELEDSALYLCASRPGQNSNQPQHFGDGTRLSIL.

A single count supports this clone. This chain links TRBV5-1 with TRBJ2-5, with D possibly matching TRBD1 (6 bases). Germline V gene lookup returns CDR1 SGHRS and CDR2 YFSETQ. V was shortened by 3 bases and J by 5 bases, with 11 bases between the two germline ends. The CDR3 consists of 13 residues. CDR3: CASSWTVRETQYF. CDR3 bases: TGCGCCAGCAGCTGGACAGTCCGGGAGACCCAGTACTTC.

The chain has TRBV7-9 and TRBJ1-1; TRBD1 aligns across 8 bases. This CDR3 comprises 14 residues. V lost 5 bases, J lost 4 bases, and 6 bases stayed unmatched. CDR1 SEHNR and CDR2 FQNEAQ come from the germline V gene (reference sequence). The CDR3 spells CASSHRGLSTEAFF. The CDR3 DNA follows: TGTGCCAGCAGCCACAGGGGGTTGAGCACTGAAGCTTTCTTT.